This T cell receptor (beta chain) was sequenced in a study of beta chain features in type 1 diabetes. Study-level background: Regarding age, gender and cell yields, patients proved similar to healthy donors. Examination covered under 120 million sorted cells spanning all samples.

Reverse transcription of all isolated RNA meant that expressed TCRB transcripts were sequenced. Some clones are missing from TCRdb's copy, which holds only in-frame ones; the method was immunoSEQ multiplex PCR. Among 300,000 to 450,000 clones listed, 10% to 15% were seen once. General study results and limits: People with Type 1 diabetes carried modestly yet significantly shorter TCRB CDR3s in all four CD4+ subsets.

Sorting based on CD45RO/CCR7/CD25/CD127/CD95/CD27 separated CD4+ naive, central memory, regulatory and stem cell-like memory cells. This clone was observed many times. Antigen: not known. The sequencing sample was made of naive CD4+ T cells from blood. The TCR sequence derives from a man younger than 35 in good health.

This CDR3 is CASSQPSGPRYEQYF. The CDR3 DNA follows: TGTGCCAGCTCACAACCTAGCGGGCCGCGCTACGAGCAGTACTTC. The rearrangement links TRBV18 to TRBJ2-7; TRBD2 matches at 8 bases. Trimming removed 4 bases from V and 3 bases from J; junction bases left unmatched: 8. The CDR3 is 15 residues long. From germline, CDR1 is KGHSH and CDR2 LQKENI.